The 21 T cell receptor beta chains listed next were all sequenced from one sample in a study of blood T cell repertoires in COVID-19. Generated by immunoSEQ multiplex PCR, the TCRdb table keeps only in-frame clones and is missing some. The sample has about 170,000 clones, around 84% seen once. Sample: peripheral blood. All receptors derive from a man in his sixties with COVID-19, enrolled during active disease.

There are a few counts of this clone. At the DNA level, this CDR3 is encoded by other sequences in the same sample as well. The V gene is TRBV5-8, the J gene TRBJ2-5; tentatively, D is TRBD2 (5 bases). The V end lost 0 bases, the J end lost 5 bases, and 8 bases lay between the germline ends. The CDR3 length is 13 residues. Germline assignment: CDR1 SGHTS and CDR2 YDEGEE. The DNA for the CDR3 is TGTGCCAGCAGCTTGGGACGGAGGGAGACCCAGTACTTC. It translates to CASSLGRRETQYF.

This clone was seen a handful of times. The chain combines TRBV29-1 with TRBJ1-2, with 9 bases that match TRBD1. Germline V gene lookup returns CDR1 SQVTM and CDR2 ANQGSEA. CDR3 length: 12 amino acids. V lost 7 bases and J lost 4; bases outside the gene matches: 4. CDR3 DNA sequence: TGCAGCGATTCACAGGGGGCCTATGGCTACACCTTC. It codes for CSDSQGAYGYTF.

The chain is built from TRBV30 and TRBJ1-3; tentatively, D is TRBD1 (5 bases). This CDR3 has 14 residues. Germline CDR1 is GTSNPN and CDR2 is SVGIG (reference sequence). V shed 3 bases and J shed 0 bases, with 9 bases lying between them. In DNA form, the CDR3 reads TGTGCCTGGAGGCGGGACGGCTCTGGAAACACCATATATTTT. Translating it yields CAWRRDGSGNTIYF.

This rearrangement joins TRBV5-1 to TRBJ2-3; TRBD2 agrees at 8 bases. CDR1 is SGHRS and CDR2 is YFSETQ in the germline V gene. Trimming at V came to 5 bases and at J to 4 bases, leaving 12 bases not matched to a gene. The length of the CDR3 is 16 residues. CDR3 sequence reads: CASRLGTSGLADTQYF. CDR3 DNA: TGCGCCAGCAGGCTCGGTACTAGCGGTCTGGCAGATACGCAGTATTTT. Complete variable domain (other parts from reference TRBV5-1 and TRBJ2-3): KAGVTQTPRYLIKTRGQQVTLSCSPISGHRSVSWYQQTPGQGLQFLFEYFSETQRNKGNFPGRFSGRQFSNSRSEMNVSTLELGDSALYLCASRLGTSGLADTQYFGPGTRLTVL.

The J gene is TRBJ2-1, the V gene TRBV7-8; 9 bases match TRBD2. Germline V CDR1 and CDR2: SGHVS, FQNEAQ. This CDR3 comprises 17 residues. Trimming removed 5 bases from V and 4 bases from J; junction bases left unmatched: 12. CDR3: CASSQPLRTSAYNEQFF. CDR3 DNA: TGTGCCAGCAGCCAACCCCTTAGGACTAGCGCTTACAATGAGCAGTTCTTC.

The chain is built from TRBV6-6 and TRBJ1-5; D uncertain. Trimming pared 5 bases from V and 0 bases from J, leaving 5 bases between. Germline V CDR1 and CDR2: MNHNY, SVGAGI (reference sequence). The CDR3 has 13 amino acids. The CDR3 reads CASSADSNQPQHF. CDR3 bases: TGTGCCAGCAGTGCAGATAGCAATCAGCCCCAGCATTTT.

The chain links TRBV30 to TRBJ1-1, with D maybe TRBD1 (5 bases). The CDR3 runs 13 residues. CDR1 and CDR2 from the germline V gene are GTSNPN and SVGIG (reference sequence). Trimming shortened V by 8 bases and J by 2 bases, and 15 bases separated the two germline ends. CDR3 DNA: TGTGCCCACAGATCGCAGGGAAACACTGAAGCTTTCTTT. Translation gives CAHRSQGNTEAFF.

CDR3 in DNA: TGTGCCAGCAGCCGACAGGATCTTGCAACTAATGAAAAACTGTTTTTT. This encodes CASSRQDLATNEKLFF. This chain joins TRBV3-1 (or the pseudogene TRBV3-2) and TRBJ1-4, with a possible D match to TRBD1 (6 bases). The CDR3 totals 16 residues. Trimming shortened V by 4 bases and J by 0 bases, and 12 bases separated the two germline ends. Germline values: CDR1 LGHDT, CDR2 YNNKEL (reference sequence).

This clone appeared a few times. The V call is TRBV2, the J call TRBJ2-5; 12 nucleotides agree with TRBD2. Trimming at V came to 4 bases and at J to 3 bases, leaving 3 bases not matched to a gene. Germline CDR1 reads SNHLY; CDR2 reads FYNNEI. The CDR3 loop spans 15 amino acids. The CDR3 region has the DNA TGTGCCAGCAGTGGAACTAGCGGGGGGAAAGAGACCCAGTACTTC. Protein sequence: CASSGTSGGKETQYF.

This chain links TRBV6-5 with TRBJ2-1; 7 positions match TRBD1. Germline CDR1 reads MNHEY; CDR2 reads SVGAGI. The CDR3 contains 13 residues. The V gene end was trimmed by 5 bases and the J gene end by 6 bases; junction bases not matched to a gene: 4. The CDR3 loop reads CASSRDSRNEQFF. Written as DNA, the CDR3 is TGTGCCAGCAGTAGGGACAGTCGCAATGAGCAGTTCTTC.

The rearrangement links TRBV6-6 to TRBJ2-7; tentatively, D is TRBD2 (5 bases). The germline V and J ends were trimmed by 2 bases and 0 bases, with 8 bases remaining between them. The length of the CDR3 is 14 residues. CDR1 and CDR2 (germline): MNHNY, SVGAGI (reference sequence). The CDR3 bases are TGTGCCAGCAGTTACGGAGGCAACTCCTACGAGCAGTACTTC. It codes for CASSYGGNSYEQYF.

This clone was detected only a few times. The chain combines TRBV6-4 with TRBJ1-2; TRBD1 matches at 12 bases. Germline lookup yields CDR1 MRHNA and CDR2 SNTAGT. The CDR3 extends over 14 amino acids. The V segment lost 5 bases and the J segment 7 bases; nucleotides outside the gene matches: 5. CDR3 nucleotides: TGTGCCAGCAGTTCCGGGACAGGGGGCCTTGGCTACACCTTC. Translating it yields CASSSGTGGLGYTF.

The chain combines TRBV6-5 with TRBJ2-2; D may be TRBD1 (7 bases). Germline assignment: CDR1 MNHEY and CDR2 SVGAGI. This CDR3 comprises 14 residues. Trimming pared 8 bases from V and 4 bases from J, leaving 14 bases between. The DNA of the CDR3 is TGTGCCAGCCAACAGGGGAGGAGCACCGGGGAGCTGTTTTTT. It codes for CASQQGRSTGELFF.

The CDR3 is CASSLHGTGVSPLHF. In DNA form, the CDR3 reads TGTGCCAGCAGTTTGCACGGGACAGGGGTATCACCCCTCCACTTT. V is TRBV28 and J is TRBJ1-6, with 10 bases aligning to TRBD1. CDR1 is MDHEN and CDR2 is SYDVKM in the germline V gene. The CDR3 loop spans 15 amino acids. The J segment lost 10 bases and the V segment lost 3 bases, leaving 6 bases of the junction unmatched.

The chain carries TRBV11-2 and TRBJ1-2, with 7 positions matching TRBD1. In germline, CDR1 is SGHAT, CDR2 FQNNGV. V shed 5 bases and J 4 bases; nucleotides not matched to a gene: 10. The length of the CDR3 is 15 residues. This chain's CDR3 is CASSPSDRDGYGYTF. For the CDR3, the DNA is TGTGCCAGCAGCCCGTCCGACAGGGACGGCTATGGCTACACCTTC.

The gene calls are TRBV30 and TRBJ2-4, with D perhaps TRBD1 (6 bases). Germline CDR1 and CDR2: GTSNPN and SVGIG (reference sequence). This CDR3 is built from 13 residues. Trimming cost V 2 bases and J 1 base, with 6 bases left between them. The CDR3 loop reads CAWSTGAKNIQYF. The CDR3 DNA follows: TGTGCCTGGAGTACAGGGGCCAAAAACATTCAGTACTTC.

As DNA, the CDR3 is TGTGCCAGCAGTTTAGACAGGGGAGTTGCTGAAGCTTTCTTT. Translated, it gives CASSLDRGVAEAFF. The chain employs TRBV27 and TRBJ1-1; the match to TRBD1 covers 8 bases. Germline V gives CDR1 MNHEY, CDR2 SMNVEV (reference sequence). This CDR3 is 14 amino acids long. Trimming cost V 2 bases and J 6 bases; bases outside gene matches: 5.

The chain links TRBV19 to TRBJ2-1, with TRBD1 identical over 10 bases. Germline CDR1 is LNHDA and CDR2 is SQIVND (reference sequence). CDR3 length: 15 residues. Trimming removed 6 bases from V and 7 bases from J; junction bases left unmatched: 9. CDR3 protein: CASREIGTGVNEQFF. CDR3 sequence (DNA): TGTGCCAGTAGAGAGATCGGGACAGGGGTAAATGAGCAGTTCTTC.

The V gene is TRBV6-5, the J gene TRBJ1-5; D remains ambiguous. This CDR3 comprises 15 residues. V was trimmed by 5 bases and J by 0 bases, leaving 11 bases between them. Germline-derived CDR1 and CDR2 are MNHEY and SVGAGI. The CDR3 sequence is CASSLRYDSNQPQHF. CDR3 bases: TGTGCCAGCAGTCTCCGGTACGATAGCAATCAGCCCCAGCATTTT.

The CDR3 bases are TGTGCCAGCAGAGGGACTAGCGGGAGGTCTGGGGCCAACGTCCTGACTTTC. It specifies CASRGTSGRSGANVLTF. The chain recombines TRBV2 with TRBJ2-6; TRBD2 matches 15 bases. Germline CDR1 is SNHLY and CDR2 is FYNNEI. The CDR3 contains 17 residues. The V and J ends lost 6 bases and 1 base, in that order; junction bases with no gene match: 1.

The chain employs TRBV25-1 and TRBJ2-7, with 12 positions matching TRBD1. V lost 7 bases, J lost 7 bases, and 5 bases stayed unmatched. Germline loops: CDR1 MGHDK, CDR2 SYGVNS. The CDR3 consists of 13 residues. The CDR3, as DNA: TGTGCCAGCAAAGGGACAGGGGGCCGGGAGCAGTACTTC. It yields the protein CASKGTGGREQYF.